The sample holds many counts of the clone carrying this T cell receptor (beta chain). This CDR3 contains 15 residues. Germline V gives CDR1 MNHGY, CDR2 SVAAGI. With 4 bases removed from V and 7 bases from J, the gap between germline ends came to 14 bases. iRepertoire HTBI primers and Arm-PCR of CDR3 regions built TCR beta libraries. Each CDR3 protein gets one entry after TCRdb re-called the multiplex PCR reads with MiXCR. The sample has about 220,000 distinct CDR3 sequences; approximately 19% are singletons. The sample's time point: newly diagnosed GD, antithyroid drugs for less than 3 months. Generation of the TCR library employed RNA extracted from PBMCs. This specimen comes from a study of regulatory T cells in long-lasting Graves disease. The same data also contributed to another study, on T cells in Graves' hyperthyroidism and ophthalmopathy. Per that paper: Hyperthyroidism was newly diagnosed in patients aged 18 to 65 (duration under 2 months). The TCR CDR3 first-round RT-PCR relied on the HTBI primer set. Through a model of 13 V-J features, ophthalmopathy was separated from stable hyperthyroidism.

Sequencing used peripheral blood mononuclear cells (PBMCs), obtained at new diagnosis, from a patient treated with antithyroid drugs. J is TRBJ1-6 and V is TRBV6-9, with TRBD1 as a possible D gene (6 bases). The sequence was obtained from a woman under 40 with Graves disease. This chain's CDR3 is CASSWPQGTNSPLHF. DNA of the CDR3: TGTGCCAGCAGTTGGCCACAGGGAACAAATTCACCCCTCCACTTT.